These 5 T cell receptor beta chains were sequenced from one sample in a study of blood T cell repertoires in COVID-19. The data were produced by immunoSEQ multiplex PCR, yet TCRdb's version contains in-frame clones alone and is incomplete. Among about 230,000 clones listed, roughly 88% were seen once. Sequenced input: peripheral blood. The origin of the receptors is a woman in her thirties or forties who had recovered from COVID-19.

The J gene is TRBJ2-4, the V gene TRBV3-1 (or the pseudogene TRBV3-2), with 7 bases aligning to TRBD1. Germline V lookup: CDR1 LGHDT, CDR2 YNNKEL (reference sequence). Trimming cost V 2 bases and J 5 bases; bases outside gene matches: 3. The CDR3 is 14 residues long. CDR3 nucleotides: TGTGCCAGCAGCCAATGGGACAGCGAAAACATTCAGTACTTC. It yields the protein CASSQWDSENIQYF.

The chain combines TRBV18 with TRBJ2-3; D might be TRBD2 (5 bases). V lost 1 base and J lost 2, with 7 bases in between. The germline gives CDR1 KGHSH, CDR2 LQKENI. CDR3 length equals 14 residues. The CDR3 loop reads CASSPLDSTDTQYF. In DNA form, the CDR3 reads TGTGCCAGCTCACCACTGGACTCCACAGATACGCAGTATTTT. Full variable domain (outside the CDR3, taken from reference TRBV18 and TRBJ2-3): NAGVMQNPRHLVRRRGQEARLRCSPMKGHSHVYWYRQLPEEGLKFMVYLQKENIIDESGMPKERFSAEFPKEGPSILRIQQVVRGDSAAYFCASSPLDSTDTQYFGPGTRLTVL.

This chain links TRBV11-3 with TRBJ1-4; the D gene is possibly TRBD1 (6 bases). The CDR3 runs 15 residues. Germline V gives CDR1 SGHNT, CDR2 YENEEA. V was cut by 5 bases and J by 4 bases, with 14 bases left in between. CDR3 protein: CASSRLGQNNEKLFF. Here the CDR3 DNA reads TGTGCCAGCAGCCGTTTAGGACAGAATAATGAAAAACTGTTTTTT.

The chain employs TRBV2 and TRBJ2-3, with 8 bases identical to TRBD2. The V gene end was trimmed by 0 bases and the J gene end by 4 bases; junction bases not matched to a gene: 6. CDR1 SNHLY and CDR2 FYNNEI come from the germline V gene. There are 16 residues in the CDR3. CDR3 nucleotide sequence: TGTGCCAGCAGTGAAGCGCTCGGGGGGGCGGCAGATACGCAGTATTTT. Translation: CASSEALGGAADTQYF.

As regards this clone: Other nucleotide sequences in the sample specify the same CDR3. The rearrangement uses TRBV10-3 and TRBJ2-5; 7 nucleotides align to TRBD1. The length of the CDR3 is 12 residues. Per the germline V gene, CDR1 is ENHRY and CDR2 is SYGVKD. J lost 3 bases, V lost 6 bases, and 1 base had no gene match. CDR3 residues: CAIRDREETQYF. CDR3 DNA: TGTGCCATCAGAGACAGGGAAGAGACCCAGTACTTC.